This T cell receptor beta chain was identified in a study of Ad26.COV2.S vaccination and SARS-CoV-2 variants. V shed 6 bases, J shed 2 bases, and the junction held 9 bases outside the gene matches. The CDR3 is made up of 15 amino acids. The germline gives CDR1 LNHDA, CDR2 SQIVND (reference sequence). Assay used: immunoSEQ multiplex PCR; TCRdb lists only in-frame clones, some missing. The sample lists about 350,000 clones; about 92% were seen once. The chain joins TRBV19 to TRBJ1-1, with 7 bases fitting TRBD1. The sequence came from a human donor who had recovered from COVID-19. Sequencing used peripheral blood, obtained after recovery from COVID-19. The CDR3: CASSPQGISNTEAFF. The CDR3 region has the DNA TGTGCCAGTAGCCCACAGGGGATTTCTAACACTGAAGCTTTCTTT. Combining the CDR3 with reference TRBV19 and TRBJ1-1 gives the whole variable domain DGGITQSPKYLFRKEGQNVTLSCEQNLNHDAMYWYRQDPGQGLRLIYYSQIVNDFQKGDIAEGYSVSREKKESFPLTVTSAQKNPTAFYLCASSPQGISNTEAFFGQGTRLTVV.